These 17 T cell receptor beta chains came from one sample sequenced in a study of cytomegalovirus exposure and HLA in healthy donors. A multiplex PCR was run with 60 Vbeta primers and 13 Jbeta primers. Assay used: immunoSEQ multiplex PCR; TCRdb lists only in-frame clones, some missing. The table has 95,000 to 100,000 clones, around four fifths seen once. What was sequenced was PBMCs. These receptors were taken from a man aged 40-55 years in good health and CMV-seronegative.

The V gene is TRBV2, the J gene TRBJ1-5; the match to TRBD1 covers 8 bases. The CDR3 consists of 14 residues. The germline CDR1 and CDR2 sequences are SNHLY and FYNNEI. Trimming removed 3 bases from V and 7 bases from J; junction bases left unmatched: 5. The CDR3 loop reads CASSELTGDQPQHF. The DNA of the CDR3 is TGTGCCAGCAGTGAGTTGACAGGGGACCAGCCCCAGCATTTT.

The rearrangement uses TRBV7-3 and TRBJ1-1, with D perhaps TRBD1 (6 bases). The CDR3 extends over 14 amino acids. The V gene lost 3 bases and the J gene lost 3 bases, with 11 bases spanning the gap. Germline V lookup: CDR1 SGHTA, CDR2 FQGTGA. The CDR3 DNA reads TGTGCCAGCAGCTTTGGGACACCCTACACTGAAGCTTTCTTT. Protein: CASSFGTPYTEAFF.

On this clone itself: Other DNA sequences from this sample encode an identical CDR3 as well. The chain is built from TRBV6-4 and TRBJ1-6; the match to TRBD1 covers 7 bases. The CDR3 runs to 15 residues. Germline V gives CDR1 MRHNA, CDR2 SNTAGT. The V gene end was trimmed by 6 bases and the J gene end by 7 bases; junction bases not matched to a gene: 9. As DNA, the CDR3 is TGTGCCAGCAGGATTACCGGGACAGACAATTCACCCCTCCACTTT. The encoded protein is CASRITGTDNSPLHF.

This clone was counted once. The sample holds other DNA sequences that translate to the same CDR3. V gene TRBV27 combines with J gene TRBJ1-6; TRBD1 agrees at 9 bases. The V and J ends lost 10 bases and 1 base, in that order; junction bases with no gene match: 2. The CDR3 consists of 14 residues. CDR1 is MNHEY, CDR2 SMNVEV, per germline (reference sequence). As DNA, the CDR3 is TGTGCCACCGGGACAGGGTCCTATAATTCACCCCTCCACTTT. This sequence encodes CATGTGSYNSPLHF.

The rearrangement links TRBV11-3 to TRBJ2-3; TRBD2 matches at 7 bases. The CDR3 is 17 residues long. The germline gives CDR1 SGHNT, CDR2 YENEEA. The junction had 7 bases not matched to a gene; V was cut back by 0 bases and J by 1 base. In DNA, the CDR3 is TGTGCCAGCAGCTTAGAAGGTTCGGCGGGAGGCACAGATACGCAGTATTTT. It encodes CASSLEGSAGGTDTQYF.

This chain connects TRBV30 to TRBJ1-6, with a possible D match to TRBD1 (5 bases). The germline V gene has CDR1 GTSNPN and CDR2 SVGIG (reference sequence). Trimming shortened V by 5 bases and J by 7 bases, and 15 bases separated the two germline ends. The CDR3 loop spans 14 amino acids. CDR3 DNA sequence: TGTGCCTGGGGCCCAGGGATTTCCAATTCACCCCTCCACTTT. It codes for CAWGPGISNSPLHF.

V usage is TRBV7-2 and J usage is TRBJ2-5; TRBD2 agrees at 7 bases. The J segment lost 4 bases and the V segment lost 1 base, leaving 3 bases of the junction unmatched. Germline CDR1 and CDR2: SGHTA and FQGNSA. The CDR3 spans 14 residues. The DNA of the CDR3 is TGTGCCAGCAGCTTAGTTTGGGGGGGAGAGACCCAGTACTTC. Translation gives CASSLVWGGETQYF.

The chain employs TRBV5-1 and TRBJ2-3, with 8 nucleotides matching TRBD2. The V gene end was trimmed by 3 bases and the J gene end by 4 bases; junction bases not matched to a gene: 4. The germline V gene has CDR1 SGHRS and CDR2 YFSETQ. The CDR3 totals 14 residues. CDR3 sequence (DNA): TGCGCCAGCAGCTCCGGGACTAGTGCAGATACGCAGTATTTT. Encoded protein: CASSSGTSADTQYF.

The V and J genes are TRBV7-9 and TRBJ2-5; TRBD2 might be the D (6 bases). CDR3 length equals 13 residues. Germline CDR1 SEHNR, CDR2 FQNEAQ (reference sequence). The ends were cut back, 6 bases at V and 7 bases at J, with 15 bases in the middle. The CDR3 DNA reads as TGTGCCAGCAGGCGGGACGGCCCGGGGACCCAGTACTTC. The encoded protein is CASRRDGPGTQYF.

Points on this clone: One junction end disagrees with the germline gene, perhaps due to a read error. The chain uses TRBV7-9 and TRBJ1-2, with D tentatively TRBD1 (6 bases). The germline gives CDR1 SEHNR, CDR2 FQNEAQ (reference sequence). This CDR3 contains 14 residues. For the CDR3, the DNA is TGTTCCAGCAGCTTAGGACAGAACAACTATGGCTACACCTTC. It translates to CSSSLGQNNYGYTF.

The CDR3 DNA reads TGTGCCAGCAGCTTAGAACCTAGCCGGCCAGATACGCAGTATTTT. This encodes CASSLEPSRPDTQYF. The V gene is TRBV11-2, the J gene TRBJ2-3; D is perhaps TRBD2 (5 bases). Germline assignment: CDR1 SGHAT and CDR2 FQNNGV. V was shortened by 0 bases and J by 4 bases, with 11 bases between the two germline ends. The CDR3 consists of 15 residues.

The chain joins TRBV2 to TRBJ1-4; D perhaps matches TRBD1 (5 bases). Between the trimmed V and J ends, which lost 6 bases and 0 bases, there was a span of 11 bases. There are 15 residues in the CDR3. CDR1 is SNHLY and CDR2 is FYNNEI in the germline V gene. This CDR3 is CASRGGIATNEKLFF. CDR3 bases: TGTGCCAGCAGGGGGGGGATTGCAACTAATGAAAAACTGTTTTTT.

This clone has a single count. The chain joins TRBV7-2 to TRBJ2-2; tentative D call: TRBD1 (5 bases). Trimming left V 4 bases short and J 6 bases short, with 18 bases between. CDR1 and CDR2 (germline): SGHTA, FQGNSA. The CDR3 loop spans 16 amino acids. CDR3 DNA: TGTGCCAGCAGCTCTACTGACAGAGCCTGGCCCGGGGAGCTGTTTTTT. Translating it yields CASSSTDRAWPGELFF.

The CDR3 reads CATVRTSGETQYF. The CDR3 DNA reads as TGTGCCACCGTGAGGACTAGCGGGGAGACCCAGTACTTC. The J gene is TRBJ2-5, the V gene TRBV7-9; 11 bases agree with TRBD2. The trim removed 10 bases at V and 5 bases at J, leaving 6 bases unmatched. CDR1 is SEHNR and CDR2 is FQNEAQ in the germline V gene (reference sequence). CDR3 size: 13 residues.

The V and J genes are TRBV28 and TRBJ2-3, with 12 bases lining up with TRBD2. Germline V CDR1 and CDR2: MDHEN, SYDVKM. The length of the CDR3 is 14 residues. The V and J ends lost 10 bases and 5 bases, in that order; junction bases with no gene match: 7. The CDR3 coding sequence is TGTGCCACTGAGACTAGCGGGGGTCTAGATACGCAGTATTTT. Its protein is CATETSGGLDTQYF.

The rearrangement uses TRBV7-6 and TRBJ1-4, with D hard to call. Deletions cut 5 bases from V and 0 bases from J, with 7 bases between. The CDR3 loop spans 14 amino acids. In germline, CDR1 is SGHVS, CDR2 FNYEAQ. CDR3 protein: CASSRQATNEKLFF. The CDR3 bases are TGTGCCAGCAGCAGACAAGCAACTAATGAAAAACTGTTTTTT.

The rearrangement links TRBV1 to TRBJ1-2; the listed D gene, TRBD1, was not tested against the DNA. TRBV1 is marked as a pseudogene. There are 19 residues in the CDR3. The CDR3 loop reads CTSSQDEVMGQRANYGYTF. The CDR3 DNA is TGCACCAGCAGCCAAGATGAGGTTATGGGGCAGAGAGCTAACTATGGCTACACCTTC.